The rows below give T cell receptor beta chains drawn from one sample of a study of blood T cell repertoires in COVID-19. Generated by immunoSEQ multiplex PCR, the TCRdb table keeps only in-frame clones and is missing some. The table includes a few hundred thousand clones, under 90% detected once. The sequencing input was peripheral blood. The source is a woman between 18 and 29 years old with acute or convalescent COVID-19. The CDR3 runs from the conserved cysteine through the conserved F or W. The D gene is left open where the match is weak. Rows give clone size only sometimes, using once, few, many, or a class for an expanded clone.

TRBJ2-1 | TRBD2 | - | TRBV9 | TGTGCCAGCAGCGTGGGACTAGCGAGCTACAATGAGCAGTTCTTC | CASSVGLASYNEQFF
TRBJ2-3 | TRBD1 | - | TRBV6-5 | TGTGCCAGCAGGCACGGGACAGGGCCGTGGGCGCAGTATTTT | CASRHGTGPWAQYF
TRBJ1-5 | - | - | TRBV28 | TGTGCCAGCAGAATCTCGGGGGGTCAGCCCCAGCATTTT | CASRISGGQPQHF
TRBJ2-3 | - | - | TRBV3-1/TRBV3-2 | TGTGCCAGCAGCCAAGGGGTGACTAGCACAGATACGCAGTATTTT | CASSQGVTSTDTQYF
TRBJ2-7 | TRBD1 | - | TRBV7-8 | TGTGCCAGCAGTCGACAGGGCTCCTACGAGCAGTACTTC | CASSRQGSYEQYF
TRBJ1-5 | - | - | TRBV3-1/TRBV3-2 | TGTGCCAGCAGCCAAGGGGCAGGGAACAATCAGCCCCAGCATTTT | CASSQGAGNNQPQHF
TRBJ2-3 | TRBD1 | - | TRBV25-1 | TGTGCCAGCGCCCGGGACAGGGATCCAGATACGCAGTATTTT | CASARDRDPDTQYF
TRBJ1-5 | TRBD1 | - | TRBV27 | TGTGCCAGCAGTTTCAATCCAGTTGGTACAGGGGGCCAGCCCCAGCATTTT | CASSFNPVGTGGQPQHF
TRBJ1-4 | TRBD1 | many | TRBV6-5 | TGTGCCAGCAGTCGGACAGGGGAAGGGGAAAAACTGTTTTTT | CASSRTGEGEKLFF
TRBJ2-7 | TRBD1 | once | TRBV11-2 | TGTGCCAGCAGCTTAGGGACAGGGACTTACGAGCAGTACTTC | CASSLGTGTYEQYF
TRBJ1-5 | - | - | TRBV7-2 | TGTGCCAGCAGCCCCATCGGGGGGACTAATAATCAGCCCCAGCATTTT | CASSPIGGTNNQPQHF
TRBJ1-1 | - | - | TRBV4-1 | TGCGCCAGCAGCCAAGAAGGGGGATTAATGAACACTGAAGCTTTCTTT | CASSQEGGLMNTEAFF
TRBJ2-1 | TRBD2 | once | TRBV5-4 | TGTGCCAGCAGCTTCCCACTAGCGGAACGCAATGAGCAGTTCTTC | CASSFPLAERNEQFF
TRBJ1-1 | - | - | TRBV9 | TGTGCCAGCAGCGCCGGGGAGTCTGAAGCTTTCTTT | CASSAGESEAFF
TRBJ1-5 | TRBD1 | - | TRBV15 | TGTGCCACCAGCAATGGAGGGACAGGGGTTTGGAATCAGCCCCAGCATTTT | CATSNGGTGVWNQPQHF
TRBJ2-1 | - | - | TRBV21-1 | TGTGCCAGCAACAAAATATCCCGGGCTAGCGGGAGTGACAATGAGCAGTTCTTC | CASNKISRASGSDNEQFF
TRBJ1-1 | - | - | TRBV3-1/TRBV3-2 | TGTGCCAGCAGCCAAGGATGGCCCAACACTGAAGCTTTCTTT | CASSQGWPNTEAFF
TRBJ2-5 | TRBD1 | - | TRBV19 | TGTGCCAGCGCGGACAGGGACCAAGAGACCCAGTACTTC | CASADRDQETQYF
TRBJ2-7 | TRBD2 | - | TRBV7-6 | TGTGCCAGCAGCTTAGCGGGAGGGCTCTCCTACGAGCAGTACTTC | CASSLAGGLSYEQYF
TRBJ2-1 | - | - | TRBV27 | TGTGCCAGCAGTCCTCGGACGGGGGCCTACAATGAGCAGTTCTTC | CASSPRTGAYNEQFF
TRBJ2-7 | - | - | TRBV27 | TGTGCCAGCAGCAGGGGTCGTTTTCTCTTCCACGAGCAGTACTTC | CASSRGRFLFHEQYF
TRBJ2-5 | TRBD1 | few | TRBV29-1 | TGCAGCGCCCGAAGACAGGGATACGAAGAGACCCAGTACTTC | CSARRQGYEETQYF
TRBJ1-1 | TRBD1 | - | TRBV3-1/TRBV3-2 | TGTGCCAGCAGCCAATTCCGACAGGGCGAAGCTTTCTTT | CASSQFRQGEAFF
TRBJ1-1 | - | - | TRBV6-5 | TGTGCCAGCAGTTATGGACAAAAAGGGAACACTGAAGCTTTCTTT | CASSYGQKGNTEAFF
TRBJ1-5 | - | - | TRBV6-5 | TGTGCCAGCAGTAAATTTTATAGTAGCAATCAGCCCCAGCATTTT | CASSKFYSSNQPQHF
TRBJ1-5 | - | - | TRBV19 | TGTGCCAGTAGGGAGCGTGACTATAGCAATCAGCCCCAGCATTTT | CASRERDYSNQPQHF
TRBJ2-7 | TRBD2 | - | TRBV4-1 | TGCGCCAGCAGCCAAGGTGCACTAGCGGGAGCCTACGAGCAGTACTTC | CASSQGALAGAYEQYF
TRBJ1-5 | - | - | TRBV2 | TGTGCCAGCAAGGACAGCCCGACCCCTAATCAGCCCCAGCATTTT | CASKDSPTPNQPQHF
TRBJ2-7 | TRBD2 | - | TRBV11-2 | TGTGCCAGCAGCTTCTTTTTTACGCCTAGCGGGTACGAGCAGTACTTC | CASSFFFTPSGYEQYF
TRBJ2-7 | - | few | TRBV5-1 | TGCGCCAGCAGCCCCCCAGGATACGAGCAGTACTTC | CASSPPGYEQYF
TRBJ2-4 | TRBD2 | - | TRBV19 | TGTGCCAGTAGTTTCCTAGCGGGAAACATTCAGTACTTC | CASSFLAGNIQYF
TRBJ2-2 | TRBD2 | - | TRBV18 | TGTGCCAGCTCACCCAGCCTAGCGGGAGGATCCGGGGAGCTGTTTTTT | CASSPSLAGGSGELFF
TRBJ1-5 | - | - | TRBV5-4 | TGTGCCAGCAGCTTGAGGCGGGATAGCAATCAGCCCCAGCATTTT | CASSLRRDSNQPQHF
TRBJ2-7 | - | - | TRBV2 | TGTGCCAGCAGGGACTGGCATACCTACGAGCAGTACTTC | CASRDWHTYEQYF
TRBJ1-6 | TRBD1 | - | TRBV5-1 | TGCGCCAGCAGCTTGTTGACCCCGGGACAGAATTCACCCCTCCACTTT | CASSLLTPGQNSPLHF
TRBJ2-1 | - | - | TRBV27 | TGTGCCAGCAGTCATCCCGACGTGGGAGAGGATGAGCAGTTCTTC | CASSHPDVGEDEQFF
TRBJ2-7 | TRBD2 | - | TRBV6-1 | TGTGCCAGCAGTGTTCGGGGGGGGGAGGGTGTCCACGAGCAGTACTTC | CASSVRGGEGVHEQYF
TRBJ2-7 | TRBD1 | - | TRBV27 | TGTGCCAGCCAACGACAGGGCTCCTACGAGCAGTACTTC | CASQRQGSYEQYF
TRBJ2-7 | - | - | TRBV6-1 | TGTGCCAGCAGTGATGAGTCTGCGTCAACCTACGAGCAGTACTTC | CASSDESASTYEQYF
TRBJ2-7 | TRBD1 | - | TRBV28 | TGTGCCAGCAGTTTATTATCCCCGGGACAGGCCTACGAGCAGTACTTC | CASSLLSPGQAYEQYF
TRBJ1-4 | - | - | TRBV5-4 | TGTGCCAGCAGCGATGGGGGGAAACTGTTTTTT | CASSDGGKLFF
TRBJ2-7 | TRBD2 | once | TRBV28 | TGTGCCAGCAGGGCACATCGAGGACTAGCGGTCGAGCAGTACTTC | CASRAHRGLAVEQYF
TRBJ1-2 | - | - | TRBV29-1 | TGCAGCGTTGTCGTGGGGGCCCGGAACTATGGCTACACCTTC | CSVVVGARNYGYTF
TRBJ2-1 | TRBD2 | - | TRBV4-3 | TGCGCCAGCAGCCAAGAACCGTGGCTAGCGGGCTCCTACAATGAGCAGTTCTTC | CASSQEPWLAGSYNEQFF
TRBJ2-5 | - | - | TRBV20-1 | TGCAGTGCCGGGAGTGGAGAGACCCAGTACTTC | CSAGSGETQYF